The next 21 T cell receptor beta chains were all read from a single sample in a study of T cell responses to AZD1222 COVID-19 vaccine. Produced via immunoSEQ multiplex PCR; TCRdb's table is partial and in-frame only. The sample shows about 200,000 clones, around 94% of them seen only once. Specimen: peripheral blood, collected 28 days after the second dose of the MenACWY control vaccine. Every receptor here comes from an adult who received the MenACWY meningococcal vaccine as a control.

The chain combines TRBV5-1 with TRBJ2-3, with a possible D match to TRBD2 (6 bases). Germline V CDR1 and CDR2: SGHRS, YFSETQ. The CDR3 covers 13 residues. V lost 4 bases, J lost 5 bases, and 11 bases lay in between. CDR3 residues: CASSLAGRDTQYF. The CDR3 nucleotides are TGCGCCAGCAGCCTGGCCGGGAGAGATACGCAGTATTTT.

V usage is TRBV27 and J usage is TRBJ1-4; maybe TRBD1 (5 bases). The CDR3 covers 14 residues. Germline values: CDR1 MNHEY, CDR2 SMNVEV (reference sequence). Trimming removed 6 bases from V and 0 bases from J, with 8 bases in between. The DNA for the CDR3 is TGTGCCAGCAGAGGACACCCAACTAATGAAAAACTGTTTTTT. This codes for CASRGHPTNEKLFF.

The gene calls are TRBV27 and TRBJ2-2; D unresolved. CDR1 is MNHEY and CDR2 is SMNVEV in the germline V gene (reference sequence). The CDR3 covers 13 residues. Trimming took 5 bases from V and 0 from J, leaving 4 bases between them. CDR3 amino acids: CASSPPNTGELFF. Here the CDR3 DNA reads TGTGCCAGCAGTCCCCCGAACACCGGGGAGCTGTTTTTT.

The CDR3 reads CASSLQGAAGGYTF. The CDR3 nucleotides are TGTGCCAGCAGTCTACAGGGGGCGGCAGGTGGCTACACCTTC. The chain joins TRBV28 to TRBJ1-2, with 9 bases aligning to TRBD1. The CDR3 loop spans 14 amino acids. CDR1 is MDHEN, CDR2 SYDVKM, per germline. With V trimmed by 5 bases and J by 7 bases, 8 bases remained unmatched.

The V and J genes are TRBV11-2 and TRBJ2-2; D uncertain. In germline, CDR1 is SGHAT, CDR2 FQNNGV. The CDR3 is made up of 10 amino acids. V was trimmed by 9 bases and J by 6 bases, leaving 5 bases between them. In DNA, the CDR3 is TGTGCCAGTTACCCCGGGGAGCTGTTTTTT. Protein product: CASYPGELFF.

The sample holds one count of this clone. The chain is built from TRBV4-1 and TRBJ2-7; either TRBD1 or TRBD2 may supply D (5 bases each). The germline gives CDR1 MGHRA, CDR2 YSYEKL. The CDR3 runs 15 residues. The V end lost 3 bases, the J end lost 1 base, and 13 bases lay between the germline ends. CDR3: CASSQARDASYEQYF. Here the CDR3 DNA reads TGCGCCAGCAGCCAGGCCCGGGACGCGTCCTACGAGCAGTACTTC.

V and J are TRBV5-5 and TRBJ1-1; D may be TRBD1 (5 bases). CDR1 is SGHKS, CDR2 YYEKEE, per germline (reference sequence). The CDR3 length is 15 residues. Trimming pared 2 bases from V and 1 base from J, leaving 12 bases between. The CDR3 DNA sequence: TGTGCCAGCAGCTTCGTAGGGACCGGGAACACTGAAGCTTTCTTT. Its protein product is CASSFVGTGNTEAFF.

The chain is built from TRBV5-1 and TRBJ2-3; D ambiguous. The CDR3 extends over 13 amino acids. V was pared by 7 bases and J by 4 bases, with 13 bases between. CDR1 SGHRS and CDR2 YFSETQ come from the germline V gene. Here the CDR3 reads CASYSLVSDTQYF. In DNA form, the CDR3 reads TGCGCCAGCTACAGCTTGGTGTCAGATACGCAGTATTTT.

This clone was counted once. J is TRBJ2-7 and V is TRBV11-2, with a weak D call TRBD1 (5 bases). From germline, CDR1 is SGHAT and CDR2 FQNNGV. The CDR3 loop spans 14 amino acids. Trimming took off 4 bases at V and 1 base at J, with 11 bases between the two ends. CDR3 residues: CASSSRDGSYEQYF. For the CDR3, the DNA is TGTGCCAGCAGCTCCAGGGATGGGTCCTACGAGCAGTACTTC.

This CDR3 is CASSQEFRGSEAFF. CDR3 DNA: TGCGCCAGCAGCCAAGAATTCCGAGGTTCTGAAGCTTTCTTT. The chain uses TRBV4-3 and TRBJ1-1; D is unresolved. This CDR3 is built from 14 residues. Germline CDR1 and CDR2: LGHNA and YSLEER. V was pared by 0 bases and J by 6 bases, with 11 bases between.

V is TRBV11-2 and J is TRBJ2-2, with no clear D. Looked up from germline, CDR1 is SGHAT and CDR2 is FQNNGV. CDR3 size: 18 residues. The V gene lost 5 bases and the J gene lost 4 bases, with 23 bases spanning the gap. The CDR3, as DNA: TGTGCCAGCAGCCCATTCCTCTCTGCCGCGAAATTCACCGGGGAGCTGTTTTTT. This encodes CASSPFLSAAKFTGELFF.

This chain connects TRBV3-1 (or the pseudogene TRBV3-2) to TRBJ2-2; 9 nucleotides line up with TRBD2. The germline V gene encodes CDR1 LGHDT and CDR2 YNNKEL (reference sequence). Trimming took 4 bases from V and 8 from J; bases not matched to a gene: 8. This CDR3 spans 15 amino acids. CDR3 amino acids: CASSPSAGGPGELFF. DNA of the CDR3: TGTGCCAGCAGCCCTTCCGCGGGAGGGCCAGGGGAGCTGTTTTTT.

This chain links TRBV5-4 with TRBJ2-1; tentative D call: TRBD2 (5 bases). Germline V gene lookup returns CDR1 SGHNT and CDR2 YYREEE (reference sequence). V was shortened by 0 bases and J by 5 bases, with 15 bases between the two germline ends. The CDR3 length is 16 residues. CDR3 amino acids: CASSLASAGANNEQFF. Here the CDR3 DNA reads TGTGCCAGCAGCTTGGCCTCGGCGGGCGCCAACAATGAGCAGTTCTTC.

The chain combines TRBV7-6 with TRBJ2-7, with 7 bases aligning to TRBD2. The CDR3 runs 15 residues. V lost 2 bases, J lost 1 base, and 5 bases stayed unmatched. Germline lookup yields CDR1 SGHVS and CDR2 FNYEAQ. CDR3 DNA sequence: TGTGCCAGCAGCTTATCTCGGGGGGATTCCTACGAGCAGTACTTC. It specifies CASSLSRGDSYEQYF.

This CDR3 is CASSQSGGTEAFF. CDR3 nucleotide sequence: TGTGCCAGTAGTCAATCAGGGGGGACTGAAGCTTTCTTT. The chain uses TRBV19 and TRBJ1-1; 7 bases fit TRBD1. The V and J ends lost 5 bases and 5 bases, in that order; junction bases with no gene match: 5. Looked up from germline, CDR1 is LNHDA and CDR2 is SQIVND (reference sequence). The CDR3 is made up of 13 amino acids.

This clone was detected only once. The rearrangement uses TRBV4-2 and TRBJ2-7, with 12 nucleotides matching TRBD2. The CDR3 length is 16 residues. CDR1 and CDR2 from the germline V gene are LGHNA and YNFKEQ. V dropped 0 bases and J dropped 4; count of bases not matched to a gene: 4. CDR3 nucleotides: TGTGCCAGCAGCCAAGATGGGCTAGCGGGGGGGTACGAGCAGTACTTC. This encodes CASSQDGLAGGYEQYF.

CDR3 in DNA: TGCGCCAGCAGAGCAGTGCCTCCGAGCTCCTACGAGCAGTACTTC. Translation gives CASRAVPPSSYEQYF. This chain uses TRBV10-1 with TRBJ2-7, with no clear D. The CDR3 consists of 15 residues. Germline loops: CDR1 WNHNN, CDR2 SYGVQD (reference sequence). Trimming shortened V by 6 bases and J by 0 bases, and 15 bases separated the two germline ends.

The chain employs TRBV27 and TRBJ1-2; D perhaps matches TRBD1 (5 bases). The germline CDR1 and CDR2 sequences are MNHEY and SMNVEV (reference sequence). V was shortened by 6 bases and J by 7 bases, with 15 bases between the two germline ends. The length of the CDR3 is 13 residues. CDR3 nucleotides: TGTGCCAGCAGGCCCTATAGGGGTTTTGGCTACACCTTC. Protein sequence: CASRPYRGFGYTF.

This clone was detected only once. This chain links TRBV2 with TRBJ1-1; TRBD1 might be the D (5 bases). In germline, CDR1 is SNHLY, CDR2 FYNNEI. The CDR3 loop spans 14 amino acids. V was cut by 3 bases and J by 2 bases, with 10 bases left in between. Here the CDR3 reads CASSDLGANTEAFF. In DNA form, the CDR3 reads TGTGCCAGCAGTGATCTAGGGGCCAACACTGAAGCTTTCTTT.

The rearrangement links TRBV19 to TRBJ2-7; 7 bases agree with TRBD1. Looked up from germline, CDR1 is LNHDA and CDR2 is SQIVND (reference sequence). Trimming cost V 6 bases and J 3 bases; bases outside gene matches: 5. The CDR3 spans 13 residues. The CDR3 nucleotides read TGTGCCAGTAGCCCGGGACAGAACTACGAGCAGTACTTC. Its protein product is CASSPGQNYEQYF.

V is TRBV9 and J is TRBJ1-6, with TRBD1 identical over 8 bases. In germline, CDR1 is SGDLS, CDR2 YYNGEE. V lost 2 bases, J lost 7 bases, and 2 bases stayed unmatched. The CDR3 runs 14 residues. CDR3 sequence reads: CASSVTGENSPLHF. The CDR3 DNA sequence: TGTGCCAGCAGCGTGACAGGGGAGAATTCACCCCTCCACTTT.